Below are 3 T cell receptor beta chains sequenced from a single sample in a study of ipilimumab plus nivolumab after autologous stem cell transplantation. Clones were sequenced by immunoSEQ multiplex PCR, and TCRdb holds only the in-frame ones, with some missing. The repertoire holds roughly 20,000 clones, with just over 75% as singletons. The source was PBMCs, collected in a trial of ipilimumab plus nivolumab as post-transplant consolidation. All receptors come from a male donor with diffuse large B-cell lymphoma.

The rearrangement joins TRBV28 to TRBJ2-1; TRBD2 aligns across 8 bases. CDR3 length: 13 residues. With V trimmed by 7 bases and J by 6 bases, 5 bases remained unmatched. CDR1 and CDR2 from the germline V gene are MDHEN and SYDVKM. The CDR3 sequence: CASNTGTSNEQFF. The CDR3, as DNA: TGTGCCAGCAACACCGGGACTAGCAATGAGCAGTTCTTC.

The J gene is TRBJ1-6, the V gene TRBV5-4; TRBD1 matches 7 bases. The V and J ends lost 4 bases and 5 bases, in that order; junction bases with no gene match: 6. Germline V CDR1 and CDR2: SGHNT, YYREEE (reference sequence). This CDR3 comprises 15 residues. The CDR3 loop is CASSGGQFDNSPLHF. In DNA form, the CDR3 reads TGTGCCAGCAGCGGGGGACAGTTTGATAATTCACCCCTCCACTTT. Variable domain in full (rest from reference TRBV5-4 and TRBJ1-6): ETGVTQSPTHLIKTRGQQVTLRCSSQSGHNTVSWYQQALGQGPQFIFQYYREEENGRGNFPPRFSGLQFPNYSSELNVNALELDDSALYLCASSGGQFDNSPLHFGNGTRLTVT.

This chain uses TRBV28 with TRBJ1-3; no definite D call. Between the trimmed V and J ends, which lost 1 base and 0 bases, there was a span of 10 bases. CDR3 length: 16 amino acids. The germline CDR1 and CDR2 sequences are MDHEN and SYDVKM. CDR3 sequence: CASSLYSQSSGNTIYF. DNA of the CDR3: TGTGCCAGCAGTTTATACAGCCAGAGCTCTGGAAACACCATATATTTT.